Listed below are T cell receptor beta chains from one sample, sequenced in a study of blood T cell repertoires in COVID-19. Repertoires were generated with immunoSEQ multiplex PCR, while TCRdb's copy carries only in-frame clones and drops some. The table records around 310,000 clones, around nine tenths of them present only once. Sequenced: PBMCs or T cells enriched from blood (not recorded which). These receptors all stem from a man under 40 who had recovered from COVID-19. Each CDR3 is given with its conserved first and last residue. The order of the fields is clone size, D gene, V gene, J gene, CDR3 protein, CDR3 DNA. A D gene is named only where the DNA matches it firmly. Clone size appears in some rows only: once, few, many, or a class for an expanded clone.

abundance: NA
d_gene: TRBD1
v_gene: TRBV15
j_gene: TRBJ2-6
CDR3aa: CATSRSWGQGWSGANVLTF
CDR3nt: TGTGCCACCAGCAGATCCTGGGGACAGGGGTGGTCTGGGGCCAACGTCCTGACTTTC

abundance: NA
d_gene: NA
v_gene: TRBV6-5
j_gene: TRBJ1-3
CDR3aa: CASSYSWTASGNTIYF
CDR3nt: TGTGCCAGCAGTTACTCGTGGACAGCCTCTGGAAACACCATATATTTT

abundance: NA
d_gene: TRBD1
v_gene: TRBV9
j_gene: TRBJ2-4
CDR3aa: CASSVALGTGGNIQYF
CDR3nt: TGTGCCAGCAGCGTAGCGTTAGGGACAGGGGGGAACATTCAGTACTTC

abundance: NA
d_gene: NA
v_gene: TRBV7-3
j_gene: TRBJ2-2
CDR3aa: CASSLQGNLDTGELFF
CDR3nt: TGTGCCAGCAGCTTACAGGGAAATCTTGACACCGGGGAGCTGTTTTTT

abundance: NA
d_gene: NA
v_gene: TRBV19
j_gene: TRBJ2-5
CDR3aa: CASSRRGLYQETQYF
CDR3nt: TGTGCCAGTAGTCGGCGGGGGCTTTACCAAGAGACCCAGTACTTC

abundance: few
d_gene: NA
v_gene: TRBV11-2
j_gene: TRBJ1-2
CDR3aa: CASSWGVGYTF
CDR3nt: TGTGCCAGCAGCTGGGGGGTCGGCTACACCTTC

abundance: NA
d_gene: NA
v_gene: TRBV6-6
j_gene: TRBJ2-1
CDR3aa: CTSTPAGYNEQFF
CDR3nt: TGTACCAGCACCCCAGCAGGGTACAATGAGCAGTTCTTC

abundance: NA
d_gene: TRBD2
v_gene: TRBV2
j_gene: TRBJ2-7
CDR3aa: CASRKTSGGSYEQYF
CDR3nt: TGTGCCAGCAGGAAGACTAGCGGGGGGAGCTACGAGCAGTACTTC

abundance: NA
d_gene: TRBD1
v_gene: TRBV6-5
j_gene: TRBJ1-6
CDR3aa: CASQGQGPYNSPLHF
CDR3nt: TGTGCCAGCCAGGGACAGGGGCCCTATAATTCACCCCTCCACTTT

abundance: few
d_gene: TRBD1
v_gene: TRBV3-1/TRBV3-2
j_gene: TRBJ2-5
CDR3aa: CASSPGQGDQETQYF
CDR3nt: TGTGCCAGCAGCCCGGGACAGGGGGACCAAGAGACCCAGTACTTC

abundance: NA
d_gene: TRBD1
v_gene: TRBV9
j_gene: TRBJ1-2
CDR3aa: CASSDTRGLGYTF
CDR3nt: TGTGCCAGCAGCGATACCAGGGGGCTTGGCTACACCTTC

abundance: NA
d_gene: TRBD1
v_gene: TRBV5-1
j_gene: TRBJ2-1
CDR3aa: CASTRGGQGYNEQFF
CDR3nt: TGCGCCAGCACGAGAGGGGGACAGGGTTACAATGAGCAGTTCTTC

abundance: NA
d_gene: NA
v_gene: TRBV4-1
j_gene: TRBJ2-1
CDR3aa: CASSQEAGAHNEQFF
CDR3nt: TGCGCCAGCAGCCAAGAGGCGGGGGCCCACAATGAGCAGTTCTTC

abundance: NA
d_gene: NA
v_gene: TRBV11-2
j_gene: TRBJ1-1
CDR3aa: CASSLAQGYEAFF
CDR3nt: TGTGCCAGCAGCTTAGCCCAGGGGTATGAAGCTTTCTTT